The entry that follows covers one TCR beta chain sequence. The junction shows a germline mismatch at one end, possibly a read error. The entry originates in a study of blood T cell repertoires in COVID-19. Study context: Sites in the United States, Italy and Spain provided acute and convalescent COVID-19 samples. The analysed material was cDNA or gDNA that came from T cells, B-cell-depleted T cells, or PBMCs.

Original handling: Scientists estimated how many nucleated cells there were by amplifying reference gene primers. Assay used: immunoSEQ multiplex PCR; TCRdb lists only in-frame clones, some missing. V and J calls and clone size are those listed in that table; D and trimming were worked out from the DNA. The data contain more than 95,000 clones, around 83% of them seen just once; the ten biggest clones take up roughly 10%. The CDR3 loop spans 15 amino acids. From germline, CDR1 is MNHNS and CDR2 SASEGT. The specimen sequenced was peripheral blood. This sequence originates from a man in his 60s with acute or convalescent COVID-19. The V call is TRBV6-1, the J call TRBJ2-7; a weak D match, TRBD1 (5 bases). The CDR3: CASSEGARSTYEQYF. As DNA, the CDR3 is TGTGCCAGCAGCGAAGGGGCGAGATCCACCTACGAGCAGTACTTC.